Shown below are 14 T cell receptor beta chains from a single sample sequenced in a study of blood T cell repertoires in COVID-19. Clones were read by immunoSEQ multiplex PCR, and TCRdb kept only the in-frame ones, dropping some. The table shows 140,000 to 150,000 clones, with 75% to 90% occurring only once. The source material was PBMCs or T cells enriched from blood (not recorded which). The receptors stem from a man aged 50-59 years who had recovered from COVID-19.

The chain combines TRBV4-3 with TRBJ2-2; D gene uncertain. The V gene's germline CDR1 is LGHNA and CDR2 YSLEER. V gave up 2 bases and J gave up 1 base, with 8 bases separating them. The CDR3 length is 15 residues. CDR3 sequence: CASSQRLLNTGELFF. The CDR3 bases are TGCGCCAGCAGCCAACGACTCCTGAACACCGGGGAGCTGTTTTTT.

The sample holds a few counts of this clone. The chain recombines TRBV28 with TRBJ1-4; the match to TRBD1 covers 11 bases. The CDR3 sequence is 15 residues long. Trimming cost V 2 bases and J 13 bases; bases outside gene matches: 9. Germline V gene sequence: CDR1 MDHEN, CDR2 SYDVKM. In DNA, the CDR3 is TGTGCCAGCAGTTTAATAGGGACAGGGGGTTTAGGACTGTTTTTT. This translates into CASSLIGTGGLGLFF.

The chain combines TRBV15 with TRBJ2-7; D gene uncertain. V lost 7 bases and J 8 bases, leaving 24 bases between the germline ends. CDR1 is LNHNV and CDR2 is YYDKDF in the germline V gene (reference sequence). The CDR3 spans 15 residues. CDR3: CATTGANNPYAKQYF. CDR3 bases: TGTGCCACCACCGGAGCCAACAATCCCTACGCTAAGCAGTACTTC.

The chain uses TRBV7-6 and TRBJ1-1; D ambiguous. The CDR3 length is 17 residues. CDR1 and CDR2 from the germline V gene are SGHVS and FNYEAQ. The ends were cut back, 5 bases at V and 0 bases at J, with 19 bases in the middle. CDR3 region: CASSRSTLGVLNTEAFF. The DNA of the CDR3 is TGTGCCAGCAGCAGGTCTACCCTCGGAGTATTGAACACTGAAGCTTTCTTT.

This chain connects TRBV5-1 to TRBJ2-2, with 10 positions matching TRBD2. This CDR3 contains 15 residues. Losses at the gene ends were 1 base for V and 6 bases for J; bases not matched to a gene: 3. The germline V gene has CDR1 SGHRS and CDR2 YFSETQ. The DNA of the CDR3 is TGCGCCAGCAGCTTGAGAGCGGGGGGGCCCGGGGAGCTGTTTTTT. This sequence encodes CASSLRAGGPGELFF.

The V and J genes are TRBV29-1 and TRBJ2-1, with 12 bases aligning to TRBD2. CDR1 and CDR2 (germline): SQVTM, ANQGSEA. The V and J ends lost 4 bases and 0 bases, in that order; junction bases with no gene match: 4. The CDR3 is 16 amino acids. The CDR3: CSVGTSGGSSYNEQFF. The DNA of the CDR3 is TGCAGCGTTGGAACTAGCGGGGGGAGCTCCTACAATGAGCAGTTCTTC.

J is TRBJ1-1 and V is TRBV7-6; tentative D call: TRBD1 (6 bases). Between the trimmed V and J ends, which lost 5 bases and 1 base, there was a span of 17 bases. CDR1 and CDR2 (germline): SGHVS, FNYEAQ. The CDR3 loop spans 16 amino acids. CDR3 region: CASSAQTTRGNTEAFF. CDR3 bases: TGTGCCAGCAGCGCACAGACAACCAGGGGGAACACTGAAGCTTTCTTT.

The rearrangement joins TRBV7-8 to TRBJ2-2; D is unclear. The ends were cut back, 5 bases at V and 7 bases at J, with 17 bases in the middle. The CDR3 loop spans 15 amino acids. CDR1 is SGHVS and CDR2 is FQNEAQ in the germline V gene. CDR3 coding DNA: TGTGCCAGCAGCCTAAGACTTGTAAAAAACGGGGAGCTGTTTTTT. Amino acids: CASSLRLVKNGELFF.

The gene calls are TRBV3-1 (or the pseudogene TRBV3-2) and TRBJ2-1; 9 nucleotides align to TRBD2. This CDR3 is 15 amino acids long. After removal of 0 bases from V and 7 bases from J, the junction contained 4 bases not matched to a gene. Germline assignment: CDR1 LGHDT and CDR2 YNNKEL (reference sequence). DNA for the CDR3: TGTGCCAGCAGCCAAGAAAGGCTAGCGGGGAATGAGCAGTTCTTC. Protein: CASSQERLAGNEQFF.

The rearrangement uses TRBV29-1 and TRBJ1-2, with 10 bases aligning to TRBD1. The junction had 10 bases not matched to a gene; V was cut back by 2 bases and J by 4 bases. This CDR3 has 16 residues. The germline V gene encodes CDR1 SQVTM and CDR2 ANQGSEA. The CDR3 region is CSVESYPGQGIYGYTF. CDR3 DNA sequence: TGCAGCGTTGAATCATACCCGGGACAGGGGATCTATGGCTACACCTTC.

This clone appeared a few times. The chain is built from TRBV7-2 and TRBJ1-6; TRBD1 might be the D (5 bases). The CDR3 loop spans 15 amino acids. V lost 0 bases and J lost 7, with 10 bases in between. Per germline, CDR1 SGHTA and CDR2 FQGNSA. The CDR3 region is CASSLARQRNSPLHF. Here the CDR3 DNA reads TGTGCCAGCAGCTTAGCCCGACAGAGAAATTCACCCCTCCACTTT.

The genes are TRBV4-1 and TRBJ1-4, with 12 bases that match TRBD1. With 4 bases clipped from V and 2 bases from J, the junction kept 5 bases outside the gene matches. The germline V gene encodes CDR1 MGHRA and CDR2 YSYEKL. This CDR3 contains 17 residues. CDR3 DNA sequence: TGCGCCAGCAGCCGCCGGGACAGGGGGCGGACTAATGAAAAACTGTTTTTT. Its translation: CASSRRDRGRTNEKLFF.

This chain uses TRBV7-9 with TRBJ1-1, with 8 bases matching TRBD1. This CDR3 comprises 14 residues. From germline, CDR1 is SEHNR and CDR2 FQNEAQ (reference sequence). V lost 7 bases and J lost 0; bases outside the gene matches: 4. The CDR3 region has the DNA TGTGCCAGCACCCCAGGGGGCATGAACACTGAAGCTTTCTTT. It specifies CASTPGGMNTEAFF.

The J gene is TRBJ2-3, the V gene TRBV7-2; D may be TRBD1 (6 bases). Germline-derived CDR1 and CDR2 are SGHTA and FQGNSA. With 5 bases removed from V and 0 bases from J, the gap between germline ends came to 9 bases. The length of the CDR3 is 14 residues. This CDR3 reads CASSPDRSTDTQYF. CDR3 sequence (DNA): TGTGCCAGCAGCCCCGACAGGAGCACAGATACGCAGTATTTT.